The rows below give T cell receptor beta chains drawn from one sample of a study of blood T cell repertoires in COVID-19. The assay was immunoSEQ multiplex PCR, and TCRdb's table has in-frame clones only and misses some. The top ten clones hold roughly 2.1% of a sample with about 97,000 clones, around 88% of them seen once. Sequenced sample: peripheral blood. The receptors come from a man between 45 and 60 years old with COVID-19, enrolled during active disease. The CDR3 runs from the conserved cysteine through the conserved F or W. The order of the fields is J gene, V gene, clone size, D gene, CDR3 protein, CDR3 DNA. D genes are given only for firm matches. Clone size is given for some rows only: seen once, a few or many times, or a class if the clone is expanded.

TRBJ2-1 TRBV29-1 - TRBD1 CSVGTGSYNEQFF TGCAGCGTTGGGACAGGCTCCTACAATGAGCAGTTCTTC
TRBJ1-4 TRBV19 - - CASSMGPDNEKLFF TGTGCCAGTAGTATGGGGCCTGATAATGAAAAACTGTTTTTT
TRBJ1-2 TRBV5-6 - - CASSPPPGVAYGYTF TGTGCCAGCAGCCCGCCACCGGGGGTGGCCTATGGCTACACCTTC
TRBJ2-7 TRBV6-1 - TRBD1 CASSERAGQGFREQYF TGTGCCAGCAGTGAAAGGGCGGGACAGGGGTTTCGCGAGCAGTACTTC
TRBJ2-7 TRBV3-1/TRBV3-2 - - CASSQSHRQKSYEQYF TGTGCCAGCAGCCAGTCGCATCGACAGAAGAGCTACGAGCAGTACTTC
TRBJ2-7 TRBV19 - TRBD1 CASSMRDRDYEQYF TGTGCCAGTAGTATGAGGGACAGAGACTACGAGCAGTACTTC
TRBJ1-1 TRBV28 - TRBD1 CASSAGGMFNTEAFF TGTGCCAGCAGTGCAGGGGGGATGTTCAACACTGAAGCTTTCTTT
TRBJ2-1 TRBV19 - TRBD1 CASRGLPGTETYNEQFF TGTGCCAGTAGGGGGCTCCCCGGGACAGAGACCTACAATGAGCAGTTCTTC
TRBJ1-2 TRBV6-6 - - CASSLSGQSVGYTF TGTGCCAGCAGTCTCTCCGGACAGTCGGTTGGCTACACCTTC
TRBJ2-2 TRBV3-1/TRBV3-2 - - CASSQVRGGELFF TGTGCCAGCAGCCAAGTCAGGGGCGGGGAGCTGTTTTTT
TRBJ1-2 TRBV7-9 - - CASSYSGHGYTF TGTGCCAGCAGCTATTCAGGGCACGGCTACACCTTC
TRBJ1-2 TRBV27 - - CASTADPTKGYTF TGTGCCAGCACCGCCGACCCAACTAAAGGCTACACCTTC
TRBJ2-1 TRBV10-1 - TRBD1 CASSDPGQGYNEQFF TGCGCCAGCAGCGATCCGGGACAGGGATACAATGAGCAGTTCTTC
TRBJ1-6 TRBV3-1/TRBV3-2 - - CASGTGRSPLHF TGTGCCAGCGGAACAGGGAGATCACCCCTCCACTTT
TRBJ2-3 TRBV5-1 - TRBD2 CASSFPGGPTDTQYF TGCGCCAGCAGCTTCCCGGGGGGGCCAACAGATACGCAGTATTTT
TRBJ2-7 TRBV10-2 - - CASRSVSYEQYF TGCGCCAGCAGATCCGTTAGCTACGAGCAGTACTTC
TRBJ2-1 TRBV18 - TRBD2 CASSSSGGAYNEQFF TGTGCCAGCTCCTCGAGCGGGGGGGCCTACAATGAGCAGTTCTTC
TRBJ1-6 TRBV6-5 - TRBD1 CASRRTGGGSPLHF TGTGCCAGCAGGAGGACAGGGGGGGGTTCACCCCTCCACTTT
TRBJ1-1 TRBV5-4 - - CASSPGGSDTEAFF TGTGCCAGCAGCCCCGGCGGTAGTGACACTGAAGCTTTCTTT
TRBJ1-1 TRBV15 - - CATSRGLSDMNTEAFF TGTGCCACCAGCAGAGGTTTGTCAGATATGAACACTGAAGCTTTCTTT
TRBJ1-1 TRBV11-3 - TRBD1 CASGGLQGAPNGTEAFF TGTGCCAGCGGGGGCTTACAGGGGGCCCCCAACGGTACTGAAGCTTTCTTT
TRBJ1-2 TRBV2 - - CASMAGQSRSYTF TGTGCCAGCATGGCAGGACAGTCGCGTAGCTACACCTTC
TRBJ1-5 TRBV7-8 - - CASSGSGYYSNQPQHF TGTGCCAGCAGCGGATCAGGGTACTATAGCAATCAGCCCCAGCATTTT
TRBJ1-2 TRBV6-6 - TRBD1 CASSQTGGAGPNYGYTF TGTGCCAGCAGTCAAACAGGGGGCGCGGGTCCTAACTATGGCTACACCTTC
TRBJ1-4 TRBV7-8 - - CASSSTVDRANEKLFF TGTGCCAGCAGCTCGACTGTGGACAGAGCAAATGAAAAACTGTTTTTT
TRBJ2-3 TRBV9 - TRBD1 CASSPRDRIRGTDTQYF TGTGCCAGCAGCCCACGGGACAGAATAAGGGGCACAGATACGCAGTATTTT
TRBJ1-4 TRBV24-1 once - CATSDNKEKLFF TGTGCCACCAGTGATAACAAGGAAAAACTGTTTTTT
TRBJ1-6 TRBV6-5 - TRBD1 CASRRDSYNSPLHF TGTGCCAGCAGACGGGACAGCTATAATTCACCCCTCCACTTT
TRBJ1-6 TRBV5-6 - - CASSSDFGNSPLHF TGTGCCAGCAGCTCGGACTTTGGAAATTCACCCCTCCACTTT
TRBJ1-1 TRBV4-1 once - CASSRPDSLNTEAFF TGCGCCAGCAGCCGGCCGGACAGCTTGAACACTGAAGCTTTCTTT
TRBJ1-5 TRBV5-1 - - CASSLMYSNQPQHF TGCGCCAGCAGCTTGATGTATAGCAATCAGCCCCAGCATTTT
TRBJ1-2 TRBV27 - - CASSSPSGGNYGYTF TGTGCCAGCAGCTCACCTAGTGGGGGGAACTATGGCTACACCTTC
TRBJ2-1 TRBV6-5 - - CASSYGQGHYNEQFF TGTGCCAGCAGTTACGGTCAGGGTCACTACAATGAGCAGTTCTTC
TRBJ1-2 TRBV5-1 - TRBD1 CASSPGQANYGYTF TGCGCCAGCAGCCCGGGACAGGCTAACTATGGCTACACCTTC
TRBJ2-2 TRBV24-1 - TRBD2 CATSAQAGGLNTGELFF TGTGCCACCAGTGCGCAAGCGGGGGGGTTGAACACCGGGGAGCTGTTTTTT
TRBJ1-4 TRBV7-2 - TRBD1 CASSLAVGRGNEKLFF TGTGCCAGCAGCTTAGCTGTCGGCAGGGGGAATGAAAAACTGTTTTTT